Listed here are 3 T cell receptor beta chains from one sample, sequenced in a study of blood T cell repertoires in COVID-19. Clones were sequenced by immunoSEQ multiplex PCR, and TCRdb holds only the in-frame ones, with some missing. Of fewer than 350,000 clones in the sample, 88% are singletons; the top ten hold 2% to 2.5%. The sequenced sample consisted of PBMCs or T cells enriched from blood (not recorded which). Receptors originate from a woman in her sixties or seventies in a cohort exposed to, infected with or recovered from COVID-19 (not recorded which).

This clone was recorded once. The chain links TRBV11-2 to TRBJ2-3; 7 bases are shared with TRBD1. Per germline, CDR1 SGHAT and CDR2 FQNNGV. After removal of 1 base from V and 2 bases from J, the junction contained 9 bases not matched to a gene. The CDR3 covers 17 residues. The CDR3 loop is CASSLVGTAQNTDTQYF. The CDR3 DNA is TGTGCCAGCAGCTTAGTCGGGACAGCCCAAAACACAGATACGCAGTATTTT.

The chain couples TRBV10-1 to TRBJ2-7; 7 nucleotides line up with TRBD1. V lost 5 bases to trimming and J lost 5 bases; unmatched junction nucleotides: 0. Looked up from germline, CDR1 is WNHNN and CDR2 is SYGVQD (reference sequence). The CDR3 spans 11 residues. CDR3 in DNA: TGCGCCAGCAGTACAGGGGACGAGCAGTACTTC. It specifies CASSTGDEQYF.

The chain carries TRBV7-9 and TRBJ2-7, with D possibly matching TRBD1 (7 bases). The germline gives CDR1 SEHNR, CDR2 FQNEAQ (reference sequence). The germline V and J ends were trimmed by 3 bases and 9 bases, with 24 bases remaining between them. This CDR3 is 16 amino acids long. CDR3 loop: CASSFRRGTADLGQYF. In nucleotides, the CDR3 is TGTGCCAGCAGCTTCCGCCGCGGGACAGCCGATTTAGGGCAGTACTTC. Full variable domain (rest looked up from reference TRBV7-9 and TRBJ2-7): DTGVSQNPRHKITKRGQNVTFRCDPISEHNRLYWYRQTLGQGPEFLTYFQNEAQLEKSRLLSDRFSAERPKGSFSTLEIQRTEQGDSAMYLCASSFRRGTADLGQYFGPGTRLTVT.